This T cell receptor beta chain originates from a study of blood T cell repertoires in COVID-19. At the level of the study: Samples taken during acute and convalescent COVID-19 were collected in the United States, Italy and Spain. From T cells, B-cell-depleted T cells, or PBMCs came the material, which was cDNA or gDNA.

In the case of this clone: Other DNA sequences in the same sample also yield this CDR3.

CDR1 is SGHRS and CDR2 is YFSETQ in the germline V gene. Trimming removed 4 bases from V and 7 bases from J; junction bases left unmatched: 4. The CDR3 contains 14 residues. Original data processing: It was from reference gene primer amplification that nucleated cell counts were estimated. TCRdb's copy holds only in-frame clones and misses some; the assay was immunoSEQ multiplex PCR. V, J and clone size derive from that table, while D and trimming were established from the DNA sequence. The sample yields roughly 100,000 clones, roughly 90% seen once. Sequencing input: peripheral blood. This clonotype originated in a woman aged 60-70 years with acute or convalescent COVID-19. This chain links TRBV5-1 with TRBJ1-6, with 8 bases identical to TRBD1. The CDR3 nucleotides are TGCGCCAGCAGCCCCGGACAGGGAAATTCACCCCTCCACTTT. It translates to CASSPGQGNSPLHF.